Sequencing of this T cell receptor beta chain was carried out in a study of cytomegalovirus exposure and HLA in healthy donors. Study-level findings and limits: Clonal expansion was found to be greater in HLA-associated TCR beta chains than in equally common others in a later analysis. Most TCR sequences proved rare, with some public TCRs found in many donors. Rates of TCR association differed by HLA locus in a later analysis, with DRB1 highest and HLA-C lowest.

About this clone itself: The target antigen is unknown. Other DNA sequences in the same sample also yield this CDR3.

This CDR3 has 15 amino acids. Per germline, CDR1 SGHTA and CDR2 FQGNSA. J lost 7 bases, V lost 5 bases, and 7 bases had no gene match. There were likely unrecorded immune exposures, though donors were nominally healthy when sampled. Both 60 Vbeta primers and 13 Jbeta primers went into the PCR. The assay was immunoSEQ multiplex PCR, and TCRdb's table has in-frame clones only and misses some. The sample includes about 170,000 clones, roughly 72% of them seen just once. The chain recombines TRBV7-2 with TRBJ1-5, with 11 bases identical to TRBD1. The sample taken for sequencing was PBMCs. This sequence originates from a man in his forties in good health and CMV-seropositive. This chain's CDR3 is CASSPDRGREQPQHF. Here the CDR3 DNA reads TGTGCCAGCAGCCCGGACAGGGGGCGAGAACAGCCCCAGCATTTT.